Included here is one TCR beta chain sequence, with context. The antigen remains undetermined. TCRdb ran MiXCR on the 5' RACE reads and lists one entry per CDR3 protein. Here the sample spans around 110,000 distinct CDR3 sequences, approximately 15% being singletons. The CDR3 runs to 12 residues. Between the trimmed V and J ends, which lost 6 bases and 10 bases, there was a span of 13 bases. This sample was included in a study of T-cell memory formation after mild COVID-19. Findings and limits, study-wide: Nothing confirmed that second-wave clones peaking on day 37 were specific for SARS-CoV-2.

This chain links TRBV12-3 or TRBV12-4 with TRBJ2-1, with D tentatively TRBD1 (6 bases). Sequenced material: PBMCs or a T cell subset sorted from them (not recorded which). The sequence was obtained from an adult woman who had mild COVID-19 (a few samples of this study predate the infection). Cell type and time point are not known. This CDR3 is CASSHGTHEQFF. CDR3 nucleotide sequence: TGTGCCAGCAGCCACGGGACACACGAGCAGTTCTTC.